Described below is a single TCR beta chain sequence and its context. Authors' data handling: It was from reference gene primer amplification that nucleated cell counts were estimated. Here immunoSEQ multiplex PCR was the method, and the copy in TCRdb shows in-frame clones only, minus some. V, J and clone size are taken as reported in that table, and D and trimming were inferred from the DNA itself. The repertoire holds over 90,000 clones, with roughly 76% as singletons. This specimen comes from a study of blood T cell repertoires in COVID-19. Study-wide background: The United States, Italy and Spain were the sources of the acute and convalescent COVID-19 samples. T cells, B-cell-depleted T cells, or PBMCs supplied cDNA or gDNA.

V trimming: 4 bases; J trimming: 4 bases; junction bases outside the gene matches: 5. CDR1 is SGHRS, CDR2 YFSETQ, per germline. CDR3 length: 14 amino acids. The source is a man older than 75 with COVID-19, enrolled during active disease. The gene calls are TRBV5-1 and TRBJ1-1, with TRBD1 matching 9 bases. The specimen was peripheral blood. The CDR3 sequence: CASSPTGGGTEAFF. The CDR3 DNA reads as TGCGCCAGCAGCCCAACAGGGGGCGGCACTGAAGCTTTCTTT.